The rows below give T cell receptor beta chains drawn from one sample of a study of shared clonotypes between healthy human individuals. Libraries were prepared by immunoSEQ multiplex PCR; TCRdb keeps only in-frame clonotypes and omits some of them. The sample lists 2 million or so clones, about 95% seen once, with about 0.13% in the top ten. Sample: naive CD4+ T cells sorted from blood. The receptors shown here come from a man between 18 and 35 years old in good health. CDR3s include the opening cysteine and the closing phenylalanine or tryptophan. The order of the fields is J gene, V gene, D gene, clone size, CDR3 DNA, CDR3 protein. D genes are given only for firm matches. Clone size is not always given. Where it is, it says once, few, many or a class for expanded clones.

TRBJ2-3	TRBV5-5	NA	NA	TGTGCCAGCAGCTTGCCCGTAAGCACAGATACGCAGTATTTT	CASSLPVSTDTQYF
TRBJ2-7	TRBV6-4	NA	NA	TGTGCCAGCAGTGCTGAGGGGGGGGAAACCTACGAGCAGTACTTC	CASSAEGGETYEQYF
TRBJ2-3	TRBV7-2	NA	NA	TGTGCCAGCAGCTTAGATGGCAGCACAGATACGCAGTATTTT	CASSLDGSTDTQYF
TRBJ2-3	TRBV7-3	NA	NA	TGTGCCAGCAGCTCTTTGGGGGGTACGCAGTATTTT	CASSSLGGTQYF
TRBJ2-5	TRBV7-9	NA	NA	TGTGCCAGCAGCTCACAAGAGACCCAGTACTTC	CASSSQETQYF
TRBJ1-2	TRBV6-5	TRBD1	NA	TGTGCCAGCAGTTACGGACAGGGACCGCCTGACTTC	CASSYGQGPPDF
TRBJ1-1	TRBV6-6	NA	NA	TGTGCCAGCAGCTTCTCAGGGAAGGGGAACACTGAAGCTTTCTTT	CASSFSGKGNTEAFF
TRBJ1-1	TRBV10-3	TRBD1	NA	TGTGCCATCAGGGGACAGGGGGAAGAAGCTTTCTTT	CAIRGQGEEAFF
TRBJ2-2	TRBV10-3	NA	NA	TGTGCCATCAGTCATGGGGGCGAGAACACCGGGGAGCTGTTTTTT	CAISHGGENTGELFF
TRBJ2-7	TRBV5-1	NA	many	TGCGCCAGCAGCTTGGAATACGAGCAGTACTTC	CASSLEYEQYF
TRBJ1-1	TRBV7-2	NA	NA	TGTGCCAGCAGCTCCAGACTGACGAACACTGAAGCTTTCTTT	CASSSRLTNTEAFF
TRBJ2-5	TRBV5-1	NA	once	TGCGCCAGCAGCTCCAGGACAGCCCAAGAGACCCAGTACTTC	CASSSRTAQETQYF
TRBJ2-7	TRBV7-2	NA	NA	TGTGCCAGCAGCTTAGGCTTGAGTGAGCAGTACTTC	CASSLGLSEQYF
TRBJ2-5	TRBV27	TRBD2	NA	TGTGCCAGCAGAAAAGCGGGGGCTTCCCAAGAGACCCAGTACTTC	CASRKAGASQETQYF
TRBJ2-3	TRBV2	NA	NA	TGTGCCAGCAGTGAGAGTTCTTCACGGGGCACAGATACGCAGTATTTT	CASSESSSRGTDTQYF